This T cell receptor beta chain was identified during a study of cytomegalovirus exposure and HLA in healthy donors. Across the study: An analysis done earlier identified 95 million to 140 million unique TCR beta sequences from approximately 200 million T cells. Study-wide results and caveats: It is likely that the observed cluster of highly shared sequence variants was a sequencing artifact.

As to this clone: Antigen specificity is unknown. Its ends do not fully match the called genes, so a read error is possible.

The PCR ran on 60 Vbeta and 13 Jbeta primers. The assay was immunoSEQ multiplex PCR, and TCRdb's table has in-frame clones only and misses some. Among roughly 120,000 clones listed, 73% were seen once. Sequenced material: PBMCs. The sequence was collected from a man in his 60s in good health and CMV-seropositive.

The CDR3 loop reads CASSLGEYNEQFF. CDR3 coding DNA: TGTGCTAGCAGCTTAGGCGAATACAATGAGCAGTTCTTC. The rearrangement links TRBV7-7 to TRBJ2-1; no definite D call. The CDR3 has 13 residues. Germline CDR1 reads SSHAT; CDR2 reads FNYEAQ (reference sequence). The variable domain in full, with the rest retrieved from reference TRBV7-7 and TRBJ2-1, is GAGVSQSPRYKVTKRGQDVTLRCDPISSHATLYWYQQALGQGPEFLTYFNYEAQPDKSGLPSDRFSAERPEGSISTLTIQRTEQRDSAMYRCASSLGEYNEQFFGPGTRLTVL.